The rows below give T cell receptor beta chains drawn from one sample of a study of CD4+ T cells in melanoma. Generated by immunoSEQ multiplex PCR, the TCRdb table keeps only in-frame clones and is missing some. In the table there are about 20,000 clones, around four fifths of which are singletons. These TCRs come from a human donor with melanoma. Both conserved end residues are part of each CDR3. D genes are given only for firm matches. Size is stated for part of the rows, as once, few or many counts, or as a class when the clone is expanded.

clone size: once; D gene: .; V gene: TRBV4-1; J gene: TRBJ2-4; CDR3 protein: CASSQGLRANIQYF; CDR3 DNA: TGCGCCAGCAGCCAGGGGCTTCGGGCGAACATTCAGTACTTC
clone size: .; D gene: TRBD1; V gene: TRBV11-2; J gene: TRBJ1-4; CDR3 protein: CASRPRERGLGEKLFF; CDR3 DNA: TGTGCCAGCAGGCCCCGTGAAAGGGGGCTCGGTGAAAAACTGTTTTTT
clone size: .; D gene: .; V gene: TRBV10-3; J gene: TRBJ2-7; CDR3 protein: CAIKSDGDYEQYF; CDR3 DNA: TGTGCCATCAAGTCGGACGGAGACTACGAGCAGTACTTC
clone size: .; D gene: TRBD1; V gene: TRBV5-4; J gene: TRBJ2-7; CDR3 protein: CASSATAGTGAYEQYF; CDR3 DNA: TGTGCCAGCAGCGCCACGGCCGGGACAGGTGCATACGAGCAGTACTTC
clone size: once; D gene: .; V gene: TRBV6-5; J gene: TRBJ1-1; CDR3 protein: CASSSLMLNTEAFF; CDR3 DNA: TGTGCCAGCAGTTCCCTGATGCTGAACACTGAAGCTTTCTTT
clone size: .; D gene: .; V gene: TRBV2; J gene: TRBJ2-7; CDR3 protein: CASSDSGAGVYEQYF; CDR3 DNA: TGTGCCAGCAGCGACTCCGGGGCAGGGGTCTACGAGCAGTACTTC
clone size: .; D gene: TRBD2; V gene: TRBV7-2; J gene: TRBJ2-5; CDR3 protein: CASSPPTSGGKETQYF; CDR3 DNA: TGTGCCAGCAGCCCCCCGACTAGCGGGGGTAAAGAGACCCAGTACTTC
clone size: .; D gene: .; V gene: TRBV30; J gene: TRBJ1-2; CDR3 protein: CAWSVHGVPGYGYTF; CDR3 DNA: TGTGCCTGGAGTGTACACGGGGTACCCGGCTATGGCTACACCTTC
clone size: .; D gene: .; V gene: TRBV11-2; J gene: TRBJ1-1; CDR3 protein: CASSLEFGAKNTEAFF; CDR3 DNA: TGTGCCAGCAGCTTAGAATTTGGGGCCAAGAACACTGAAGCTTTCTTT
clone size: .; D gene: .; V gene: TRBV4-1; J gene: TRBJ1-5; CDR3 protein: CASSQGMGASNQPQHF; CDR3 DNA: TGCGCCAGCAGCCAAGGGATGGGGGCATCTAATCAGCCCCAGCATTTT
clone size: few; D gene: .; V gene: TRBV6-5; J gene: TRBJ1-1; CDR3 protein: CASRFTRTTEAFF; CDR3 DNA: TGTGCCAGCAGGTTTACGAGGACCACTGAAGCTTTCTTT
clone size: few; D gene: TRBD2; V gene: TRBV4-2; J gene: TRBJ2-2; CDR3 protein: CASSLGLADGELFF; CDR3 DNA: TGTGCCAGCAGCCTTGGACTAGCCGACGGGGAGCTGTTTTTT
clone size: .; D gene: .; V gene: TRBV7-9; J gene: TRBJ2-7; CDR3 protein: CASSYYDNYEQYF; CDR3 DNA: TGTGCCAGCAGCTACTATGACAACTACGAGCAGTACTTC
clone size: .; D gene: TRBD1; V gene: TRBV9; J gene: TRBJ2-3; CDR3 protein: CAGSVGGPPTDTQYF; CDR3 DNA: TGTGCCGGCAGCGTAGGGGGCCCCCCCACAGATACGCAGTATTTT
clone size: .; D gene: .; V gene: TRBV6-1; J gene: TRBJ1-1; CDR3 protein: CASSLTENTEAFF; CDR3 DNA: TGTGCCAGCAGTCTCACAGAGAACACTGAAGCTTTCTTT
clone size: once; D gene: .; V gene: TRBV6-5; J gene: TRBJ1-6; CDR3 protein: CASSVSRHLSPLHF; CDR3 DNA: TGTGCCAGCAGCGTCAGCCGGCACCTCTCACCCCTCCACTTT
clone size: .; D gene: .; V gene: TRBV2; J gene: TRBJ2-1; CDR3 protein: CASNGYNEQFF; CDR3 DNA: TGTGCCAGCAACGGTTACAATGAGCAGTTCTTC
clone size: .; D gene: .; V gene: TRBV27; J gene: TRBJ1-1; CDR3 protein: CASSFGGRTEAFF; CDR3 DNA: TGTGCCAGCAGTTTTGGGGGGAGGACTGAAGCTTTCTTT
clone size: .; D gene: TRBD2; V gene: TRBV5-1; J gene: TRBJ2-1; CDR3 protein: CASSWSGGADNEQFF; CDR3 DNA: TGCGCCAGCAGCTGGAGCGGGGGGGCCGACAATGAGCAGTTCTTC
clone size: .; D gene: TRBD1; V gene: TRBV7-6; J gene: TRBJ1-2; CDR3 protein: CASSLAEGADGYTF; CDR3 DNA: TGTGCCAGCAGCTTAGCGGAGGGGGCGGATGGCTACACCTTC
clone size: .; D gene: TRBD2; V gene: TRBV19; J gene: TRBJ2-3; CDR3 protein: CASSMARTSLITDTQYF; CDR3 DNA: TGTGCCAGTAGTATGGCAAGGACTAGCTTAATCACAGATACGCAGTATTTT
clone size: .; D gene: .; V gene: TRBV4-2; J gene: TRBJ1-2; CDR3 protein: CASSRGENYGYTF; CDR3 DNA: TGTGCCAGCAGCCGGGGTGAGAACTATGGCTACACCTTC
clone size: .; D gene: .; V gene: TRBV7-8; J gene: TRBJ2-7; CDR3 protein: CASSPRRLLVIYEQYF; CDR3 DNA: TGTGCCAGCAGCCCGCGACGGCTCCTAGTTATCTACGAGCAGTACTTC
clone size: .; D gene: .; V gene: TRBV5-8; J gene: TRBJ1-1; CDR3 protein: CASSLAGRGPNTEAFF; CDR3 DNA: TGTGCCAGCAGCTTGGCTGGCCGCGGTCCGAACACTGAAGCTTTCTTT
clone size: .; D gene: .; V gene: TRBV11-3; J gene: TRBJ2-5; CDR3 protein: CASSLFFSETQYF; CDR3 DNA: TGTGCCAGCAGCTTATTCTTCTCCGAGACCCAGTACTTC
clone size: .; D gene: TRBD2; V gene: TRBV18; J gene: TRBJ2-1; CDR3 protein: CASSPLQAGGLANEQFF; CDR3 DNA: TGTGCCAGCTCACCACTACAAGCGGGGGGGCTTGCCAATGAGCAGTTCTTC
clone size: .; D gene: .; V gene: TRBV6-1; J gene: TRBJ1-1; CDR3 protein: CASRQGEGMNTEAFF; CDR3 DNA: TGTGCCAGCAGACAGGGTGAGGGTATGAACACTGAAGCTTTCTTT
clone size: .; D gene: .; V gene: TRBV18; J gene: TRBJ2-3; CDR3 protein: CASSQQGLGTDTQYF; CDR3 DNA: TGTGCCAGCTCACAGCAGGGTTTAGGCACAGATACGCAGTATTTT
clone size: .; D gene: .; V gene: TRBV7-3; J gene: TRBJ1-1; CDR3 protein: CASRGGLERSNEAFF; CDR3 DNA: TGTGCCAGCAGGGGAGGACTGGAAAGAAGTAATGAAGCTTTCTTT
clone size: .; D gene: TRBD1; V gene: TRBV11-2; J gene: TRBJ1-6; CDR3 protein: CASSFEGTDYNSPLHF; CDR3 DNA: TGTGCCAGCAGCTTCGAAGGGACAGACTATAATTCACCCCTCCACTTT
clone size: .; D gene: .; V gene: TRBV6-1; J gene: TRBJ1-6; CDR3 protein: CASSEEGNSPLHF; CDR3 DNA: TGTGCCAGCAGTGAAGAGGGGAATTCACCCCTCCACTTT
clone size: few; D gene: .; V gene: TRBV5-6; J gene: TRBJ1-3; CDR3 protein: CASSFRSQGNTIYF; CDR3 DNA: TGTGCCAGCAGCTTCAGGTCCCAGGGAAACACCATATATTTT
clone size: once; D gene: TRBD1; V gene: TRBV6-1; J gene: TRBJ1-5; CDR3 protein: CASNKGQGSNQPQHF; CDR3 DNA: TGTGCCAGCAACAAAGGACAGGGTAGCAATCAGCCCCAGCATTTT
clone size: .; D gene: .; V gene: TRBV7-3; J gene: TRBJ2-2; CDR3 protein: CASSLNGAGELFF; CDR3 DNA: TGTGCCAGCAGCTTAAATGGGGCCGGGGAGCTGTTTTTT
clone size: .; D gene: TRBD2; V gene: TRBV15; J gene: TRBJ2-1; CDR3 protein: CATSGSRAGSYNEQFF; CDR3 DNA: TGTGCCACCAGCGGCTCGCGAGCGGGGTCCTACAATGAGCAGTTCTTC
clone size: once; D gene: .; V gene: TRBV7-2; J gene: TRBJ1-6; CDR3 protein: CASSLGNQGNSPLHF; CDR3 DNA: TGTGCCAGCAGCTTAGGGAACCAGGGAAATTCACCCCTCCACTTT
clone size: .; D gene: .; V gene: TRBV7-9; J gene: TRBJ1-1; CDR3 protein: CASSRDKPEAFF; CDR3 DNA: TGTGCCAGCAGCCGCGACAAACCTGAAGCTTTCTTT
clone size: .; D gene: .; V gene: TRBV5-5; J gene: TRBJ1-2; CDR3 protein: CASSLSRANYGYTF; CDR3 DNA: TGTGCCAGCAGCTTATCACGGGCCAACTATGGCTACACCTTC
clone size: .; D gene: .; V gene: TRBV9; J gene: TRBJ2-7; CDR3 protein: CASSARGMGEQYF; CDR3 DNA: TGTGCCAGCAGCGCAAGGGGAATGGGCGAGCAGTACTTC
clone size: few; D gene: .; V gene: TRBV18; J gene: TRBJ2-1; CDR3 protein: CASSPTLGEQFF; CDR3 DNA: TGTGCCAGCTCTCCTACATTGGGTGAGCAGTTCTTC
clone size: .; D gene: .; V gene: TRBV7-9; J gene: TRBJ2-5; CDR3 protein: CASSFTLQETQYF; CDR3 DNA: TGTGCCAGCAGCTTTACGCTACAAGAGACCCAGTACTTC
clone size: .; D gene: TRBD1; V gene: TRBV5-4; J gene: TRBJ2-2; CDR3 protein: CASSLAGTGTGELFF; CDR3 DNA: TGTGCCAGCAGCTTGGCCGGGACAGGGACCGGGGAGCTGTTTTTT
clone size: .; D gene: TRBD1; V gene: TRBV18; J gene: TRBJ2-5; CDR3 protein: CASSPGTGNQETQYF; CDR3 DNA: TGTGCCAGCTCACCCGGGACAGGTAACCAAGAGACCCAGTACTTC
clone size: .; D gene: TRBD1; V gene: TRBV7-9; J gene: TRBJ2-3; CDR3 protein: CASELHGQGADTQYF; CDR3 DNA: TGTGCCAGCGAACTCCACGGACAGGGGGCAGATACGCAGTATTTT
clone size: .; D gene: .; V gene: TRBV6-5; J gene: TRBJ1-4; CDR3 protein: CASSPGQHPEKLFF; CDR3 DNA: TGTGCCAGCAGTCCCGGACAGCATCCTGAAAAACTGTTTTTT
clone size: .; D gene: .; V gene: TRBV7-7; J gene: TRBJ1-2; CDR3 protein: CASSLQADSVHHYTF; CDR3 DNA: TGTGCTAGCAGCTTACAGGCGGACAGCGTTCACCACTACACCTTC
clone size: .; D gene: .; V gene: TRBV5-1; J gene: TRBJ2-2; CDR3 protein: CASSLLPTGELFF; CDR3 DNA: TGCGCCAGCAGCTTGTTACCCACCGGGGAGCTGTTTTTT
clone size: .; D gene: .; V gene: TRBV4-1; J gene: TRBJ1-2; CDR3 protein: CASSQVVGRGSGYTF; CDR3 DNA: TGCGCCAGCAGCCAAGTGGTGGGGCGCGGGTCGGGCTACACCTTC
clone size: .; D gene: .; V gene: TRBV6-1; J gene: TRBJ2-3; CDR3 protein: CASSEGNPTSTDTQYF; CDR3 DNA: TGTGCCAGCAGTGAAGGAAATCCGACAAGCACAGATACGCAGTATTTT
clone size: .; D gene: .; V gene: TRBV2; J gene: TRBJ1-1; CDR3 protein: CASSEPLRPEAFF; CDR3 DNA: TGTGCCAGCAGTGAACCCCTCCGCCCCGAAGCTTTCTTT
clone size: .; D gene: TRBD1; V gene: TRBV6-6; J gene: TRBJ1-5; CDR3 protein: CASSYGSGGQPQHF; CDR3 DNA: TGTGCCAGCAGTTACGGGTCAGGGGGACAGCCCCAGCATTTT
clone size: .; D gene: .; V gene: TRBV18; J gene: TRBJ1-1; CDR3 protein: CASSPQRRRLNTEAFF; CDR3 DNA: TGTGCCAGCTCACCACAACGTCGACGGCTGAACACTGAAGCTTTCTTT
clone size: .; D gene: TRBD1; V gene: TRBV14; J gene: TRBJ1-6; CDR3 protein: CASSPTGVYNSPLHF; CDR3 DNA: TGTGCCAGCAGCCCGACAGGGGTTTATAATTCACCCCTCCACTTT